Shown below are 16 T cell receptor beta chains from a single sample sequenced in a study of CD8 T cells in Susac syndrome. Random hexamers were used to reverse transcribe an amount of roughly 0.45 to 1 ug RNA. TCRdb passed the immunoSEQ multiplex PCR reads through MiXCR, listing each CDR3 protein once. The table includes over 100,000 distinct CDR3 sequences, about 93% detected once. Sequencing was done on a sample of CD8+ T cells from PBMCs. The receptors derive from a human donor with Susac syndrome.

The CDR3 sequence is CSVEYGQGSYEQYF. As DNA, the CDR3 is TGCAGCGTTGAATACGGACAGGGCTCCTACGAGCAGTACTTC. The chain joins TRBV29-1 to TRBJ2-7, with 8 bases that match TRBD1. Germline V gene lookup returns CDR1 SQVTM and CDR2 ANQGSEA. The trim removed 2 bases at V and 0 bases at J, leaving 3 bases unmatched. The CDR3 is made up of 14 amino acids.

In DNA form, the CDR3 reads TGTGCCAGCAGCCAAGATCCTCAGGATGGCGAGCAGTACTTC. This translates into CASSQDPQDGEQYF. The chain carries TRBV4-2 and TRBJ2-7; D is ambiguous. CDR3 length: 14 residues. Germline values: CDR1 LGHNA, CDR2 YNFKEQ. Trimming took 0 bases from V and 6 from J, leaving 12 bases between them.

The chain employs TRBV24-1 and TRBJ2-3; TRBD1 aligns across 10 bases. The CDR3 consists of 15 residues. From germline, CDR1 is KGHDR and CDR2 SFDVKD. V was pared by 7 bases and J by 9 bases, with 12 bases of the junction left unmatched. The CDR3 is CATSFPRDRGLTQYF. The CDR3 nucleotides read TGTGCCACCAGCTTCCCCCGGGACAGGGGCTTAACGCAGTATTTT.

The chain is built from TRBV7-9 and TRBJ1-2; 8 bases line up with TRBD1. The CDR3 loop spans 14 amino acids. Unmatched junction bases numbered 15, after V lost 5 bases and J lost 13 bases. Looked up from germline, CDR1 is SEHNR and CDR2 is FQNEAQ (reference sequence). The CDR3: CASSPEDRDGWCTF. In DNA, the CDR3 is TGTGCCAGCAGCCCTGAGGACAGGGACGGATGGTGCACCTTC.

The V and J genes are TRBV29-1 and TRBJ1-2, with D possibly being TRBD1 (5 bases). Trimming took 6 bases from V and 6 from J, leaving 20 bases between them. CDR1 and CDR2 from the germline V gene are SQVTM and ANQGSEA. The CDR3 sequence is 14 residues long. DNA for the CDR3: TGCAGCGTCGGGACGGGGGGACTAGGGGATGGCTACACCTTC. It codes for CSVGTGGLGDGYTF.

The chain couples TRBV12-3 or TRBV12-4 to TRBJ2-2, with a tentative D call TRBD1 (6 bases). The V end lost 3 bases, the J end lost 7 bases, and 15 bases lay between the germline ends. The CDR3 runs to 15 residues. The CDR3 is CASSFVGAGGGELFF. DNA of the CDR3: TGTGCCAGCAGTTTCGTGGGGGCGGGCGGCGGGGAGCTGTTTTTT.

This clonotype showed up just once. The chain joins TRBV11-2 to TRBJ2-7; TRBD1 aligns across 7 bases. Losses at the gene ends were 3 bases for V and 5 bases for J; bases not matched to a gene: 4. CDR3 length: 13 amino acids. The germline V gene encodes CDR1 SGHAT and CDR2 FQNNGV. The CDR3 spells CASSFTGADEQYF. The CDR3 DNA is TGTGCCAGCAGCTTCACAGGGGCAGACGAGCAGTACTTC.

Details on this clonotype: Germline and junction disagree at one end, which may indicate a read error. The CDR3 sequence: CSVDPRLDTDF. For the CDR3, the DNA is TGCAGCGTGGATCCCCGACTGGACACCGACTTC. The genes are TRBV29-1 and TRBJ2-7; weak D call: TRBD1 (5 bases). This CDR3 spans 11 amino acids. Germline loops: CDR1 SQVTM, CDR2 ANQGSEA.

The J gene is TRBJ1-2, the V gene TRBV30; 7 nucleotides align to TRBD1. Germline lookup yields CDR1 GTSNPN and CDR2 SVGIG (reference sequence). The V segment lost 4 bases and the J segment 0 bases; nucleotides outside the gene matches: 11. The CDR3 has 16 amino acids. The CDR3 nucleotides read TGTGCCTGGATAACCCTCGGACAGGCTGCTAACTATGGCTACACCTTC. Encoded protein: CAWITLGQAANYGYTF.

The chain is built from TRBV9 and TRBJ2-7; 7 nucleotides match TRBD1. Per the germline V gene, CDR1 is SGDLS and CDR2 is YYNGEE. The CDR3 is 16 amino acids. Trimming cost V 3 bases and J 0 bases; bases outside gene matches: 9. The CDR3 reads CASSASPQGISYEQYF. The CDR3 DNA reads TGTGCCAGCAGCGCCAGCCCACAGGGGATCTCCTACGAGCAGTACTTC.

The V gene is TRBV6-1, the J gene TRBJ1-1, with unresolved D. The CDR3 sequence is 13 residues long. V lost 4 bases and J lost 1, with 7 bases in between. CDR1 is MNHNS and CDR2 is SASEGT in the germline V gene. CDR3 loop: CASSGRSNTEAFF. The CDR3 DNA is TGTGCCAGCAGTGGTCGATCGAACACTGAAGCTTTCTTT.

This chain links TRBV6-5 with TRBJ2-2; D may be TRBD1 (5 bases). V was clipped by 0 bases and J by 5 bases, with 16 bases between them. Germline V gene data show CDR1 as MNHEY and CDR2 as SVGAGI. The CDR3 has 17 amino acids. The CDR3 loop reads CASSYSIGATRTGELFF. In nucleotides, the CDR3 is TGTGCCAGCAGTTACTCGATAGGGGCCACGCGTACCGGGGAGCTGTTTTTT.

The DNA of the CDR3 is TGTGCCAGCAGTTCAACCGGATATAATTCACCCCTCCACTTT. Translation gives CASSSTGYNSPLHF. The chain is built from TRBV12-3 or TRBV12-4 and TRBJ1-6; D remains unclear. The CDR3 length is 14 residues. V was trimmed by 4 bases and J by 4 bases, leaving 8 bases between them.

The chain joins TRBV27 to TRBJ1-5; D is possibly TRBD1 (5 bases). Germline V gives CDR1 MNHEY, CDR2 SMNVEV (reference sequence). Trimming stripped 3 bases from V and 2 bases from J, with 8 bases between. This CDR3 region has 14 residues. This CDR3 reads CASSFLGGNQPQHF. The CDR3 coding sequence is TGTGCCAGCAGTTTTTTAGGGGGCAATCAGCCCCAGCATTTT.

This chain uses TRBV29-1 with TRBJ2-1; a weak D match, TRBD2 (6 bases). Germline V lookup: CDR1 SQVTM, CDR2 ANQGSEA. The CDR3 runs to 14 residues. The V and J ends lost 2 bases and 10 bases respectively, with 18 bases between them. CDR3 sequence: CSVEPWDSSGEQFF. The CDR3 coding sequence is TGCAGCGTTGAACCATGGGACTCTAGTGGGGAGCAGTTCTTC.

The J gene is TRBJ1-1, the V gene TRBV12-5; D not certain. Germline CDR1 and CDR2: LGHNT and FRNRAP. The germline V and J ends were trimmed by 4 bases and 8 bases, with 11 bases remaining between them. The CDR3 loop spans 12 amino acids. The CDR3 region has the DNA TGTGCTAGTGGTTGGCCGACGGGAGAAGCTTTCTTT. Translation gives CASGWPTGEAFF.